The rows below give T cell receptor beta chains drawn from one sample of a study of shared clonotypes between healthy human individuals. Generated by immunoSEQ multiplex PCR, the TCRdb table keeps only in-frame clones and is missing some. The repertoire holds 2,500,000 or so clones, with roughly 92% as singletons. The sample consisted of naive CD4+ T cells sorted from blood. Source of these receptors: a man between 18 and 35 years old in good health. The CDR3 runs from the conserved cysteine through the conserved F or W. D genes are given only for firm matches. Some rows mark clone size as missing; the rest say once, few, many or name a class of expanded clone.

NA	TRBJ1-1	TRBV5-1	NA	CASCRGGINTEAFF	TGCGCCAGCTGCCGGGGGGGAATAAACACTGAAGCTTTCTTT
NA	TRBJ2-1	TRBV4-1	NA	CASSQDLGGARNEQFF	TGCGCCAGCAGCCAAGACCTAGGGGGGGCCAGGAATGAGCAGTTCTTC
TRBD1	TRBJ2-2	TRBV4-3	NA	CASSQDPRGNAGELFF	TGCGCCAGCAGCCAAGACCCCAGGGGGAACGCCGGGGAGCTGTTTTTT
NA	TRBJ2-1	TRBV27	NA	CASSLEGGGYNEQFF	TGTGCCAGCAGTTTAGAAGGTGGTGGCTACAATGAGCAGTTCTTC
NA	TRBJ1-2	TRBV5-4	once	CASSLVTANYGYTF	TGTGCCAGCAGCTTGGTCACAGCTAACTATGGCTACACCTTC
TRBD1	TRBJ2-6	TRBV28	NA	CASSITGEGANVLTF	TGTGCCAGCAGTATAACAGGGGAAGGGGCCAACGTCCTGACTTTC
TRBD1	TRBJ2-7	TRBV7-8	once	CASSPRPGQGPYEQYF	TGTGCCAGCAGCCCACGACCGGGACAGGGACCCTACGAGCAGTACTTC
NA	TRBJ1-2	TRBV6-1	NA	CASSENMAIDNYGYTF	TGTGCCAGCAGTGAAAATATGGCGATTGATAACTATGGCTACACCTTC
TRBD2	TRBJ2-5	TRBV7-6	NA	CASTLAGGETQYF	TGTGCCAGCACCCTAGCGGGGGGGGAGACCCAGTACTTC
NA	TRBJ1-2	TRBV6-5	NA	CASSRGGDYGYTF	TGTGCCAGCAGCAGAGGAGGAGACTATGGCTACACCTTC
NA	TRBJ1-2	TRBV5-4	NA	CASSSGQEANYGYTF	TGTGCCAGCAGCTCTGGCCAGGAGGCTAACTATGGCTACACCTTC
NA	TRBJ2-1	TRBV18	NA	CASKTYNEQFF	TGTGCCAGCAAGACTTACAATGAGCAGTTCTTC
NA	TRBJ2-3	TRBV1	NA	CTSSQGANRGPCTDTQYF	TGCACCAGCAGCCAAGGGGCCAACAGGGGTCCCTGCACAGATACGCAGTATTTT